Listed below are T cell receptor beta chains from one sample, sequenced in a study of breast tumors, draining lymph nodes, adjacent tissues. TCRdb processed the multiplex PCR reads anew with MiXCR; each CDR3 protein has one entry. The sample lists 30,000 to 40,000 distinct CDR3 sequences; 36% were seen once. Material for sequencing was breast tumor tissue. These receptors came from a female donor with breast cancer. Some clones in this sample may be carry-over from other donors' samples. Each CDR3 is given with its conserved first and last residue. D genes are given only for firm matches. A clone size is listed for some rows: how often the clone was seen (once, few, many), or a class if it is expanded.

j_call | v_call | d_call | clone_size | cdr3_nt | cdr3_aa
TRBJ2-1 | TRBV7-9 | - | few | TGTGCCAGCAGCCCCCGACCTGGCCATCGCTCCTACAATGAGCAGTTCTTC | CASSPRPGHRSYNEQFF
TRBJ2-5 | TRBV15 | - | many | TGTGCCACCAGCAGATCGGGGGTCTACTCGGAGACCCAGTACTTC | CATSRSGVYSETQYF
TRBJ2-7 | TRBV7-2 | - | - | TGTGCCAGCAGCTTCGGAGGGGGCTCCGAGCAGTACTTC | CASSFGGGSEQYF
TRBJ2-1 | TRBV2 | - | many | TGTGCCAGCAGTGATATCCCTGTCGGGAGCCACAATGAGCAGTTCTTC | CASSDIPVGSHNEQFF
TRBJ2-7 | TRBV12-3/TRBV12-4 | - | - | TGTGCCAGCAGTAATGGGCCGTACGAGCAGTACTTC | CASSNGPYEQYF
TRBJ2-7 | TRBV7-8 | TRBD2 | few | TGTGCCAGCAGCTCCGGGGGAGGGCGGGAGGGGTACGAGCAGTACTTC | CASSSGGGREGYEQYF
TRBJ2-7 | TRBV4-1 | TRBD1 | many | TGCGCCAGCAGCCCCGGACAGGGTGAGGTACTAGGGGCCTACGAGCAGTACTTC | CASSPGQGEVLGAYEQYF
TRBJ1-4 | TRBV12-3/TRBV12-4 | - | many | TGTGCCAGCAGTTTAACCAGGGCGGGTGAAAAACTGTTTTTT | CASSLTRAGEKLFF
TRBJ2-1 | TRBV18 | TRBD2 | - | TGTGCCAGCTCACGCGGGACTAGAGAGGGTGAGCAGTTCTTC | CASSRGTREGEQFF
TRBJ2-7 | TRBV20-1 | TRBD1 | many | TGCAGTGCCGACAGGGGTACCTACGAGCAGTACTTC | CSADRGTYEQYF
TRBJ1-5 | TRBV6-1 | - | many | TGTGCCAGTGGGCGACAGATCAATCAGCCCCAGCATTTT | CASGRQINQPQHF
TRBJ2-7 | TRBV2 | - | medium-sized | TGTGCCAGCAGTGAACTCGGGGCCCCCGGGGTCCGAGTGTACTACGAGCAGTACTTC | CASSELGAPGVRVYYEQYF